This T cell receptor beta chain was identified in a study of T cell responses to AZD1222 COVID-19 vaccine. Method: immunoSEQ multiplex PCR; TCRdb's copy keeps in-frame clones and lacks some. The sample lists 120,000 or so clones, around 80% seen once, with about 29% in the top ten. This CDR3 has 16 residues. Per germline, CDR1 MNHEY and CDR2 SVGAGI. The V gene end was trimmed by 4 bases and the J gene end by 7 bases; junction bases not matched to a gene: 12. Sequencing used peripheral blood, obtained 28 days after the second AZD1222 dose. The gene calls are TRBV6-5 and TRBJ1-2, with TRBD1 matching 10 bases. The sequence derives from an adult who received the AZD1222 COVID-19 vaccine. This CDR3 reads CASSWGGGQGGGGYTF. The CDR3 DNA is TGTGCCAGCAGTTGGGGAGGCGGACAGGGGGGTGGTGGCTACACCTTC.